Listed below are T cell receptor beta chains from one sample, sequenced in a study of blood T cell repertoires in COVID-19. Here immunoSEQ multiplex PCR was the method, and the copy in TCRdb shows in-frame clones only, minus some. The sample has some 240,000 clones, approximately 84% seen once. The sequenced sample was PBMCs or T cells enriched from blood (not recorded which). The receptors were sampled from a woman aged 50 to 65 who had been exposed to COVID-19. Each CDR3 is given with its conserved first and last residue. The D gene is left open where the match is weak. Clone sizes are given selectively: once, few, many, or a class where the clone is expanded.

d_call	clone_size	v_call	j_call	cdr3_aa	cdr3_nt
TRBD1	-	TRBV7-6	TRBJ2-2	CASRAGGAKIGELFF	TGTGCCAGCAGAGCAGGGGGCGCAAAAATCGGGGAGCTGTTTTTT
-	-	TRBV6-5	TRBJ1-2	CASSSQGPNYGYTF	TGTGCCAGCAGTTCGCAGGGCCCTAACTATGGCTACACCTTC
TRBD1	-	TRBV11-2	TRBJ1-2	CASSLVGTGRYTF	TGTGCCAGCAGCTTAGTTGGGACAGGACGCTACACCTTC
TRBD2	-	TRBV7-9	TRBJ2-7	CASSPMTGLAAQQYF	TGTGCCAGCAGCCCTATGACGGGACTAGCGGCTCAGCAGTACTTC
-	-	TRBV4-1	TRBJ1-5	CASSQDKDRFSNQPQHF	TGCGCCAGCAGCCAAGATAAGGACAGATTTAGCAATCAGCCCCAGCATTTT
-	-	TRBV13	TRBJ1-2	CASSLAQGSYTF	TGTGCCAGCAGCTTAGCACAGGGAAGCTACACCTTC
-	-	TRBV6-5	TRBJ1-5	CASSLDRNSNQPQHF	TGTGCCAGCAGTCTCGACAGAAATAGCAATCAGCCCCAGCATTTT
TRBD2	few	TRBV5-1	TRBJ2-1	CASTPQYGGGYNEQFF	TGCGCCAGCACCCCCCAGTACGGGGGGGGCTACAATGAGCAGTTCTTC
TRBD1	few	TRBV12-3/TRBV12-4	TRBJ1-2	CASGTGDYGYTF	TGTGCCAGCGGGACAGGTGATTATGGCTACACCTTC
-	-	TRBV7-6	TRBJ1-1	CASSPSDRRNTEAFF	TGTGCCAGCAGCCCCTCAGACAGGAGGAACACTGAAGCTTTCTTT
TRBD1	-	TRBV4-3	TRBJ2-5	CASSPQTGKKETQYF	TGCGCCAGCAGCCCACAGACAGGGAAAAAAGAGACCCAGTACTTC
-	-	TRBV7-9	TRBJ1-1	CASSPVGGNTEAFF	TGTGCCAGCAGCCCGGTCGGGGGGAACACTGAAGCTTTCTTT
TRBD1	once	TRBV24-1	TRBJ1-5	CATGSDRGSNQPQHF	TGTGCCACCGGCTCCGACAGGGGGAGCAATCAGCCCCAGCATTTT
TRBD2	-	TRBV7-2	TRBJ2-7	CASSLSGGLREQYF	TGTGCCAGCAGCTTAAGCGGGGGCCTTCGCGAGCAGTACTTC
-	-	TRBV6-1	TRBJ1-4	CASSDLRQVRTNEKLFF	TGTGCCAGCAGTGATCTCCGACAGGTCCGAACTAATGAAAAACTGTTTTTT
TRBD1	few	TRBV6-2/TRBV6-3	TRBJ1-2	CASSSDRGPYTF	TGTGCCAGCAGTTCGGACAGGGGGCCCTACACCTTC
TRBD2	-	TRBV19	TRBJ2-5	CASSTQAPGLAGETQYF	TGTGCCAGTAGTACCCAAGCTCCGGGACTAGCGGGAGAGACCCAGTACTTC
-	-	TRBV2	TRBJ1-6	CASSPAGVYNSPLHF	TGTGCCAGCAGCCCCGCGGGGGTATATAATTCACCCCTCCACTTT
-	-	TRBV3-1/TRBV3-2	TRBJ1-3	CASSQDRGSGNTIYF	TGTGCCAGCAGCCAAGACAGGGGAAGTGGAAACACCATATATTTT
TRBD1	-	TRBV5-1	TRBJ2-7	CASSFGQGVGEQYF	TGCGCCAGCAGCTTCGGACAGGGTGTAGGCGAGCAGTACTTC
-	-	TRBV9	TRBJ2-2	CASSQRIAGELFF	TGTGCCAGCAGCCAAAGAATAGCCGGGGAGCTGTTTTTT
TRBD2	-	TRBV7-3	TRBJ2-5	CASSLTSGGPQETQYF	TGTGCCAGCAGCCTTACTAGCGGGGGGCCCCAAGAGACCCAGTACTTC
-	-	TRBV19	TRBJ1-5	CASSISGGDQPQHF	TGTGCCAGTAGTATCTCGGGGGGAGATCAGCCCCAGCATTTT
TRBD1	-	TRBV28	TRBJ1-1	CASSSRFLRTGGGRNTEAFF	TGTGCCAGCAGTTCCCGTTTCTTGCGGACAGGAGGAGGGAGGAACACTGAAGCTTTCTTT
-	-	TRBV12-5	TRBJ1-1	CASGRTATLNTEAFF	TGTGCTAGTGGTCGAACCGCCACACTGAACACTGAAGCTTTCTTT
-	few	TRBV19	TRBJ1-3	CASTRGGAGNTIYF	TGTGCCAGTACCCGTGGCGGGGCTGGAAACACCATATATTTT
-	-	TRBV15	TRBJ2-3	CATSRSRGTGTDTQYF	TGTGCCACCAGCAGGTCAAGGGGGACCGGCACAGATACGCAGTATTTT
-	-	TRBV5-1	TRBJ2-7	CASSNQGINEQYF	TGCGCCAGCAGCAATCAGGGGATCAACGAGCAGTACTTC
-	once	TRBV28	TRBJ1-2	CASSVQGAYGYTF	TGTGCCAGCAGCGTACAGGGAGCCTATGGCTACACCTTC
-	-	TRBV5-4	TRBJ1-1	CASSIQNLNTEAFF	TGTGCCAGCAGCATACAGAACCTGAACACTGAAGCTTTCTTT
-	few	TRBV5-1	TRBJ1-2	CASSTHAGTIENYTF	TGCGCCAGCAGCACCCACGCCGGGACAATAGAGAACTACACCTTC
-	once	TRBV5-6	TRBJ1-1	CASSLGQITEAFF	TGTGCCAGCAGCTTGGGCCAGATTACTGAAGCTTTCTTT
-	-	TRBV2	TRBJ1-5	CASRPLYSNQPQHF	TGTGCCAGCAGACCACTGTATAGCAATCAGCCCCAGCATTTT